This T cell receptor beta chain derives from a study of blood T cell repertoires in COVID-19. Study at large: Donors in the United States, Italy and Spain gave samples during acute or convalescent COVID-19. T cells, B-cell-depleted T cells, or PBMCs supplied cDNA or gDNA.

This clone came up many times. Trimming cost V 3 bases and J 0 bases, with 10 bases left between them. Germline V gene lookup returns CDR1 SGHAT and CDR2 FQNNGV. This CDR3 has 15 amino acids. Original analysis: Estimates of nucleated cell counts were drawn from the amplification of reference gene primers. Libraries were prepared by immunoSEQ multiplex PCR; TCRdb keeps only in-frame clonotypes and omits some of them. V, J and clone size derive from that table, while D and trimming were established from the DNA sequence. The sample lists 150,000 to 200,000 clones, 70% to 85% seen once, with about 5% in the top ten.

This clonotype originated in a woman aged 25 to 39 with acute or convalescent COVID-19. Material for sequencing was peripheral blood. This chain joins TRBV11-2 and TRBJ2-3, with D perhaps TRBD2 (5 bases). In DNA, the CDR3 is TGTGCCAGCAGCTTTCGGGGATCTAGCACAGATACGCAGTATTTT. Translating gives CASSFRGSSTDTQYF.